Listed below are T cell receptor beta chains from one sample, sequenced in a study of early T cells in non-severe SARS-CoV-2 infection. Each CDR3 protein is one row after TCRdb ran MiXCR on the 5' RACE reads. The sample has roughly 32,000 distinct CDR3 sequences; roughly 5.7% are singletons. Sequences were obtained from whole blood. These receptors were obtained from an adult who was a healthcare worker with PCR-confirmed SARS-CoV-2 infection or an uninfected control (not recorded which). Both conserved end residues are part of each CDR3. Fields, in order: J gene, D gene, clone size, V gene, CDR3 protein, CDR3 DNA. D genes are given only for firm matches. Some rows mark clone size as missing; the rest say once, few, many or name a class of expanded clone.

J gene: TRBJ1-4
D gene: TRBD1
clone size: NA
V gene: TRBV7-9
CDR3 protein: CASSLGTGGIKQLFF
CDR3 DNA: TGTGCCAGCAGCTTAGGGACAGGGGGTATTAAGCAACTGTTTTTT

J gene: TRBJ2-7
D gene: NA
clone size: many
V gene: TRBV3-1
CDR3 protein: CASKTGSKGDEQYF
CDR3 DNA: TGTGCCAGCAAGACAGGTAGTAAAGGAGACGAGCAGTACTTC

J gene: TRBJ2-3
D gene: NA
clone size: few
V gene: TRBV21-1
CDR3 protein: CASSNTTQYF
CDR3 DNA: TGTGCCAGCAGCAACACCACGCAGTATTTT

J gene: TRBJ2-1
D gene: NA
clone size: few
V gene: TRBV5-1
CDR3 protein: CASSLEPILSSRNEQFF
CDR3 DNA: TGCGCCAGCAGCTTGGAGCCCATCTTGTCTTCGCGCAATGAGCAGTTCTTC

J gene: TRBJ2-2
D gene: NA
clone size: few
V gene: TRBV9
CDR3 protein: CASSVGQNTGELFF
CDR3 DNA: TGTGCCAGCAGCGTAGGACAGAACACCGGGGAGCTGTTTTTT

J gene: TRBJ1-6
D gene: NA
clone size: many
V gene: TRBV7-9
CDR3 protein: CASSLADSRSPLHF
CDR3 DNA: TGTGCCAGCAGCTTAGCGGACAGCCGTTCACCCCTCCACTTT

J gene: TRBJ2-1
D gene: TRBD1
clone size: many
V gene: TRBV6-6
CDR3 protein: CASSYTPGQGSANEQFF
CDR3 DNA: TGTGCCAGCAGTTACACGCCGGGACAGGGGTCTGCTAATGAGCAGTTCTTC

J gene: TRBJ1-1
D gene: NA
clone size: few
V gene: TRBV6-6
CDR3 protein: CASSPPATGNTEAFF
CDR3 DNA: TGTGCCAGCAGTCCCCCCGCGACAGGGAACACTGAAGCTTTCTTT

J gene: TRBJ2-1
D gene: TRBD2
clone size: many
V gene: TRBV24-1
CDR3 protein: CATSDSGTSGFNEQFF
CDR3 DNA: TGTGCCACCAGTGATTCCGGGACTAGCGGATTCAATGAGCAGTTCTTC

J gene: TRBJ2-3
D gene: NA
clone size: many
V gene: TRBV11-3
CDR3 protein: CASSLGARDTQYF
CDR3 DNA: TGTGCCAGCAGCTTGGGGGCCCGGGATACGCAGTATTTT

J gene: TRBJ1-1
D gene: NA
clone size: many
V gene: TRBV10-3
CDR3 protein: CAISDGTEAFF
CDR3 DNA: TGTGCCATCAGTGACGGGACTGAAGCTTTCTTT

J gene: TRBJ1-2
D gene: NA
clone size: few
V gene: TRBV3-1
CDR3 protein: CASSQKQGRLHYGYTF
CDR3 DNA: TGTGCCAGCAGCCAGAAACAGGGCCGCTTACACTATGGCTACACCTTC

J gene: TRBJ2-7
D gene: NA
clone size: NA
V gene: TRBV28
CDR3 protein: CASSLFGDTHEQYF
CDR3 DNA: TGTGCCAGCAGTTTATTCGGGGACACCCACGAGCAGTACTTC

J gene: TRBJ2-2
D gene: TRBD2
clone size: many
V gene: TRBV7-8
CDR3 protein: CASSLLAGGPGTGELFF
CDR3 DNA: TGTGCCAGCAGCTTATTAGCGGGGGGGCCAGGCACCGGGGAGCTGTTTTTT

J gene: TRBJ1-1
D gene: NA
clone size: many
V gene: TRBV18
CDR3 protein: CASSRLEGAEAFF
CDR3 DNA: TGTGCCAGCTCACGCCTTGAAGGGGCTGAAGCTTTCTTT

J gene: TRBJ1-1
D gene: NA
clone size: few
V gene: TRBV2
CDR3 protein: CASRQDLTEAFF
CDR3 DNA: TGTGCCAGCCGTCAGGATCTTACTGAAGCTTTCTTT

J gene: TRBJ1-5
D gene: NA
clone size: many
V gene: TRBV15
CDR3 protein: CATSRAGANQPQHF
CDR3 DNA: TGTGCCACCAGCAGAGCTGGGGCAAATCAGCCCCAGCATTTT

J gene: TRBJ1-1
D gene: NA
clone size: NA
V gene: TRBV5-5
CDR3 protein: CASSLVGHMNTEAFF
CDR3 DNA: TGTGCCAGCAGCTTGGTGGGACACATGAACACTGAAGCTTTCTTT

J gene: TRBJ1-1
D gene: TRBD1
clone size: many
V gene: TRBV7-9
CDR3 protein: CASSRQGALVEAFF
CDR3 DNA: TGTGCCAGCAGCCGACAGGGGGCACTGGTTGAAGCTTTCTTT

J gene: TRBJ2-2
D gene: NA
clone size: many
V gene: TRBV10-3
CDR3 protein: CAISVPQPTGELFF
CDR3 DNA: TGTGCCATCAGTGTCCCTCAGCCCACCGGGGAGCTGTTTTTT

J gene: TRBJ2-1
D gene: NA
clone size: few
V gene: TRBV14
CDR3 protein: CASSQARVGHGRMNEQFF
CDR3 DNA: TGTGCCAGCAGCCAGGCAAGAGTGGGACACGGGCGCATGAATGAGCAGTTCTTC

J gene: TRBJ2-2
D gene: NA
clone size: many
V gene: TRBV9
CDR3 protein: CASSVFRDTQGGELFF
CDR3 DNA: TGTGCCAGCAGCGTTTTCCGGGACACTCAGGGCGGGGAGCTGTTTTTT

J gene: TRBJ2-7
D gene: TRBD1
clone size: many
V gene: TRBV20-1
CDR3 protein: CSAKGGDRAEQYF
CDR3 DNA: TGCAGTGCTAAAGGTGGGGACAGGGCCGAGCAGTACTTC

J gene: TRBJ1-5
D gene: TRBD1
clone size: many
V gene: TRBV28
CDR3 protein: CASSLILTGYNQPQHF
CDR3 DNA: TGTGCCAGCAGCCTAATCCTGACAGGGTACAATCAGCCCCAGCATTTT

J gene: TRBJ2-7
D gene: NA
clone size: many
V gene: TRBV19
CDR3 protein: CASSTQGSPYEQYF
CDR3 DNA: TGTGCCAGTAGTACCCAGGGGAGCCCCTACGAGCAGTACTTC

J gene: TRBJ2-3
D gene: NA
clone size: NA
V gene: TRBV6-1
CDR3 protein: CASSPEGTSTDTQYF
CDR3 DNA: TGTGCCAGCAGTCCGGAGGGGACTAGCACAGATACGCAGTATTTT

J gene: TRBJ1-1
D gene: NA
clone size: many
V gene: TRBV5-1
CDR3 protein: CASSPRTTVTEAFF
CDR3 DNA: TGCGCCAGCAGCCCGCGGACCACCGTCACTGAAGCTTTCTTT

J gene: TRBJ2-7
D gene: NA
clone size: few
V gene: TRBV7-2
CDR3 protein: CASSLEGPSFRYEQYF
CDR3 DNA: TGTGCCAGCAGCTTAGAGGGGCCGAGCTTCCGCTACGAGCAGTACTTC

J gene: TRBJ1-4
D gene: NA
clone size: many
V gene: TRBV25-1
CDR3 protein: CASSDGNREKLFF
CDR3 DNA: TGTGCCAGCAGTGACGGGAATAGGGAAAAACTGTTTTTT

J gene: TRBJ2-7
D gene: NA
clone size: many
V gene: TRBV28
CDR3 protein: CASSFADGDVTYEQYF
CDR3 DNA: TGTGCCAGCAGTTTCGCGGACGGAGATGTGACCTACGAGCAGTACTTC

J gene: TRBJ1-6
D gene: TRBD1
clone size: many
V gene: TRBV6-5
CDR3 protein: CASSPGGTPLHF
CDR3 DNA: TGTGCCAGCAGCCCAGGGGGAACACCCCTCCACTTT

J gene: TRBJ1-2
D gene: TRBD1
clone size: few
V gene: TRBV5-1
CDR3 protein: CASSASGTGVYGYTF
CDR3 DNA: TGCGCCAGCAGCGCCTCCGGGACAGGGGTCTATGGCTACACCTTC

J gene: TRBJ2-2
D gene: NA
clone size: medium-sized
V gene: TRBV13
CDR3 protein: CASSDDSSAGELFF
CDR3 DNA: TGTGCCAGCAGCGACGACAGTTCGGCCGGGGAGCTGTTTTTT

J gene: TRBJ2-1
D gene: TRBD2
clone size: many
V gene: TRBV9
CDR3 protein: CASSAGGYANEQFF
CDR3 DNA: TGTGCCAGCAGCGCGGGGGGGTACGCCAATGAGCAGTTCTTC

J gene: TRBJ2-5
D gene: TRBD2
clone size: few
V gene: TRBV20-1
CDR3 protein: CSARDLSGGALEETQYF
CDR3 DNA: TGCAGTGCTAGAGATCTCAGCGGGGGGGCTTTGGAAGAGACCCAGTACTTC

J gene: TRBJ2-1
D gene: NA
clone size: many
V gene: TRBV7-9
CDR3 protein: CASSPGGDEQFF
CDR3 DNA: TGTGCCAGCAGCCCCGGCGGGGATGAGCAGTTCTTC

J gene: TRBJ1-4
D gene: NA
clone size: NA
V gene: TRBV4-2
CDR3 protein: CASSQGQGTEKLFF
CDR3 DNA: TGTGCCAGCAGCCAGGGGCAGGGGACCGAAAAACTGTTTTTT

J gene: TRBJ2-2
D gene: TRBD2
clone size: many
V gene: TRBV10-1
CDR3 protein: CASSESGRGGAGELFF
CDR3 DNA: TGCGCCAGCAGTGAGTCTGGCCGCGGGGGAGCCGGGGAGCTGTTTTTT

J gene: TRBJ2-7
D gene: NA
clone size: many
V gene: TRBV9
CDR3 protein: CASSVGSGAGREQYF
CDR3 DNA: TGTGCCAGCAGCGTAGGGTCCGGGGCGGGGAGAGAGCAGTACTTC